What follows are 8 T cell receptor beta chains derived from one specimen sequenced in a study of blood T cells in healthy people across ages. Combining a sample-barcoded 5' primer with a J-beta primer mix, a second PCR ran for 7 to 11 cycles. TCRdb independently ran MiXCR on the 5' RACE reads; one entry per CDR3 protein. The table shows about a million distinct CDR3 sequences, with approximately 50% occurring only once. The sample taken for sequencing was blood. The receptors derive from a woman in her fifties or sixties in good health.

The chain has TRBV18 and TRBJ2-3, with D unclear. The CDR3 spans 12 residues. The ends were cut back, 2 bases at V and 8 bases at J, with 8 bases in the middle. Germline-derived CDR1 and CDR2 are KGHSH and LQKENI. CDR3 in amino acids: CASSPSDGTQYF. The CDR3 DNA follows: TGTGCCAGCTCACCATCCGACGGTACGCAGTATTTT. Variable domain in full (rest from reference TRBV18 and TRBJ2-3): NAGVMQNPRHLVRRRGQEARLRCSPMKGHSHVYWYRQLPEEGLKFMVYLQKENIIDESGMPKERFSAEFPKEGPSILRIQQVVRGDSAAYFCASSPSDGTQYFGPGTRLTVL.

As for this clonotype: With a much larger clone just one base away, this may be a read error. The chain uses TRBV29-1 and TRBJ2-7; possibly TRBD1 for D (7 bases). This CDR3 is built from 13 residues. Trimming removed 4 bases from V and 3 bases from J, with 13 bases in between. Germline CDR1 SQVTM, CDR2 ANQGSEA. The CDR3: CSVANQGGYEQYF. DNA for the CDR3: TGCAGCGTTGCGAACCAGGGGGGCTACGAGCAGTACTTC.

The CDR3 protein is CAWSVRVRGQFF. Written as DNA, the CDR3 is TGTGCCTGGAGTGTACGGGTTCGGGGGCAGTTCTTC. The V gene is TRBV30, the J gene TRBJ2-1; a possible D gene is TRBD2 (5 bases). CDR1 and CDR2 from the germline V gene are GTSNPN and SVGIG (reference sequence). This CDR3 is 12 amino acids long. V lost 0 bases to trimming and J lost 12 bases, with 12 bases between them.

This rearrangement joins TRBV6-5 to TRBJ2-3; D is perhaps TRBD1 (6 bases). Between the trimmed V and J ends, which lost 7 bases and 6 bases, there was a span of 14 bases. Germline V CDR1 and CDR2: MNHEY, SVGAGI. The CDR3 contains 13 residues. The DNA for the CDR3 is TGTGCCAGCACTCTCGTGCAGGGGGATACGCAGTATTTT. Amino acids: CASTLVQGDTQYF.

The chain couples TRBV5-6 to TRBJ2-3, with TRBD2 identical over 8 bases. Germline V lookup: CDR1 SGHDT, CDR2 YYEEEE. Trimming removed 2 bases from V and 1 base from J; junction bases left unmatched: 9. The CDR3 consists of 17 residues. CDR3 protein: CASSLIGGREGTDTQYF. CDR3 bases: TGTGCCAGCAGCTTAATAGGAGGGCGGGAGGGCACAGATACGCAGTATTTT. The entire variable domain, with the rest obtained from reference TRBV5-6 and TRBJ2-3, is as follows: DAGVTQSPTHLIKTRGQQVTLRCSPKSGHDTVSWYQQALGQGPQFIFQYYEEEERQRGNFPDRFSGHQFPNYSSELNVNALLLGDSALYLCASSLIGGREGTDTQYFGPGTRLTVL.

Notes on this clonotype: At one end the junction does not follow the germline gene, possibly because of a read error. The gene calls are TRBV7-2 and TRBJ1-5; TRBD1 agrees at 12 bases. The germline CDR1 and CDR2 sequences are SGHTA and FQGNSA. The CDR3 sequence is 16 residues long. CDR3 DNA: TGTGCCGGCAGCTTGGGGACAGGGGGCTTGAATCAGCCCCAGCATTTT. This codes for CAGSLGTGGLNQPQHF.

This clonotype was recorded once. The J gene is TRBJ2-1, the V gene TRBV28; D is unresolved. This CDR3 comprises 11 residues. CDR1 and CDR2 (germline): MDHEN, SYDVKM. V was pared by 3 bases and J by 14 bases, with 11 bases between. CDR3 nucleotides: TGTGCCAGCAGTTTGAATCTTCGTGAGTTCTTC. Its translation: CASSLNLREFF.

This rearrangement joins TRBV29-1 to TRBJ2-5, with 11 bases matching TRBD2. From germline, CDR1 is SQVTM and CDR2 ANQGSEA. CDR3 size: 13 residues. Trimming at V came to 7 bases and at J to 2 bases, leaving 3 bases not matched to a gene. The CDR3 DNA reads as TGCAGCGCCGGGACTAGCGGACAAGAGACCCAGTACTTC. It yields the protein CSAGTSGQETQYF. Based on the CDR3 plus reference TRBV29-1 and TRBJ2-5, the full variable domain is SAVISQKPSRDICQRGTSLTIQCQVDSQVTMMFWYRQQPGQSLTLIATANQGSEATYESGFVIDKFPISRPNLTFSTLTVSNMSPEDSSIYLCSAGTSGQETQYFGPGTRLLVL.